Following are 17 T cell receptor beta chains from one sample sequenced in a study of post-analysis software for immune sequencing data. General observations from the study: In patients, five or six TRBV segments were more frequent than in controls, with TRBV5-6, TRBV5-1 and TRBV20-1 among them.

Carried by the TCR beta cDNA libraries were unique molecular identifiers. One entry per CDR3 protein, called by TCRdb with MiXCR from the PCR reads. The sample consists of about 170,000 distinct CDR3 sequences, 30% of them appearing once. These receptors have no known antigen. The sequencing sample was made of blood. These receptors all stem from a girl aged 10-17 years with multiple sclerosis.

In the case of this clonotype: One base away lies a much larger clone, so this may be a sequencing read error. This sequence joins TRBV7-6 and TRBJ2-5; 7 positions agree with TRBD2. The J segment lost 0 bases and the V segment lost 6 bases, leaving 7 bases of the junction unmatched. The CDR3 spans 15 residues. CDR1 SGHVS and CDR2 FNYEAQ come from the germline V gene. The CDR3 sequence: CASRALAAYQETQYF. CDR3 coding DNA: TGTGCCAGCAGAGCTCTAGCGGCCTACCAAGAGACCCAGTACTTC.

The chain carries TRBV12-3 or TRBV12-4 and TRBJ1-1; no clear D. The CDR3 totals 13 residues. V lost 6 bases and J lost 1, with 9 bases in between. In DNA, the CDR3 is TGTGCCAGCAGCGACGGACCGAACACTGAAGCTTTCTTT. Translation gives CASSDGPNTEAFF.

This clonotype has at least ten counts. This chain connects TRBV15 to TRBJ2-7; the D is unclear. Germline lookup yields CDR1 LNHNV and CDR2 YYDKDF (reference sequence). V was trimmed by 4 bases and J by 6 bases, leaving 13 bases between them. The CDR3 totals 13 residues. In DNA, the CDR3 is TGTGCCACCAGCACTTGGTCCCTCCTCGAGCAGTACTTC. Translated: CATSTWSLLEQYF.

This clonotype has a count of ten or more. CDR3 in amino acids: CSAQTGGPQYF. CDR3 nucleotide sequence: TGCAGTGCTCAAACGGGAGGACCGCAGTATTTT. The rearrangement links TRBV20-1 to TRBJ2-3; 7 nucleotides align to TRBD2. The CDR3 extends over 11 amino acids. Germline trimming cut 5 bases from V and 10 bases from J; bases unmatched to any gene: 6. CDR1 is DFQATT and CDR2 is SNEGSKA in the germline V gene (reference sequence).

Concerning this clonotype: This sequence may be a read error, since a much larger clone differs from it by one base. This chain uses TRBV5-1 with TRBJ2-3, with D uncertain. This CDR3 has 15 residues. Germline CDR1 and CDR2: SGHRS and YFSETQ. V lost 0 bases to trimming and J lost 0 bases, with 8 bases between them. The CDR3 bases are TGCGCCAGCAGCTTGGGCGGAGTTAGCACAGATACGCAGTATTTT. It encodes CASSLGGVSTDTQYF. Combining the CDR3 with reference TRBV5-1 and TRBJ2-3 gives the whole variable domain KAGVTQTPRYLIKTRGQQVTLSCSPISGHRSVSWYQQTPGQGLQFLFEYFSETQRNKGNFPGRFSGRQFSNSRSEMNVSTLELGDSALYLCASSLGGVSTDTQYFGPGTRLTVL.

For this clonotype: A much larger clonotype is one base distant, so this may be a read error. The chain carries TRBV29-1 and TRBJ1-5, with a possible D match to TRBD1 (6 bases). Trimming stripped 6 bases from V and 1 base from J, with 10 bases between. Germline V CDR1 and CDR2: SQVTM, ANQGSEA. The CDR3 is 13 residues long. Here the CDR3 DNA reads TGCAGCGTAGAACAGGGAAGCAATCAGCCCCAGCATTTT. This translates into CSVEQGSNQPQHF.

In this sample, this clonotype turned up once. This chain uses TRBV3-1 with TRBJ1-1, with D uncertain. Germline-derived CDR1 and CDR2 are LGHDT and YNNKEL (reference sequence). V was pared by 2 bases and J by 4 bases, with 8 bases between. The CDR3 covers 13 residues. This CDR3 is CASSQTTGTEAFF. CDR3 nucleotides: TGTGCCAGCAGCCAAACAACGGGCACTGAAGCTTTCTTT. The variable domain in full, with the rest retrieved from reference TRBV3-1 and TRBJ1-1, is DTAVSQTPKYLVTQMGNDKSIKCEQNLGHDTMYWYKQDSKKFLKIMFSYNNKELIINETVPNRFSPKSPDKAHLNLHINSLELGDSAVYFCASSQTTGTEAFFGQGTRLTVV.

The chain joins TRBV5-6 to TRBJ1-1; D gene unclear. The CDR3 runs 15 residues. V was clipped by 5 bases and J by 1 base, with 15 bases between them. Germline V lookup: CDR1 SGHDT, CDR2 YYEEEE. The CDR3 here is CASRVYWPSNTEAFF. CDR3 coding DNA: TGTGCCAGCAGAGTGTATTGGCCGTCGAACACTGAAGCTTTCTTT. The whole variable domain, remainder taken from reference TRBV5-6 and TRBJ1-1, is DAGVTQSPTHLIKTRGQQVTLRCSPKSGHDTVSWYQQALGQGPQFIFQYYEEEERQRGNFPDRFSGHQFPNYSSELNVNALLLGDSALYLCASRVYWPSNTEAFFGQGTRLTVV.

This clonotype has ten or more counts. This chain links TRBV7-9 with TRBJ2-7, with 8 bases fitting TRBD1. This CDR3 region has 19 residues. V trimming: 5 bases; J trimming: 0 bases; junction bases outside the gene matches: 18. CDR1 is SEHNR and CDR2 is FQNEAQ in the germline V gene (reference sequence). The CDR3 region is CASSLKQGGFSSGSYEQYF. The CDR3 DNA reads TGTGCCAGCAGCCTCAAACAGGGGGGATTTTCTTCGGGCTCCTACGAGCAGTACTTC.

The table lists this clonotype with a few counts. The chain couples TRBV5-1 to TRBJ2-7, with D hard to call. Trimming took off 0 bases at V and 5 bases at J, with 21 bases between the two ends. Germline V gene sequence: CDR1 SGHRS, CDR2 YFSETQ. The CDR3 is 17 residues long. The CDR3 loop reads CASSLDPRRQRPNEQYF. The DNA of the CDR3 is TGCGCCAGCAGCTTGGATCCGAGGAGACAACGGCCCAACGAGCAGTACTTC.

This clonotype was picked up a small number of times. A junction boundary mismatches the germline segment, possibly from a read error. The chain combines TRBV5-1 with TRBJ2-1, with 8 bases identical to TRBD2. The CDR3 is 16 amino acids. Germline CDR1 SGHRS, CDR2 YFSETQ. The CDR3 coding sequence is TGCGCCAACAGCTTGGTCTTAGCGGGACCCTACAATGAGCAGTTCTTC. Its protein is CANSLVLAGPYNEQFF.

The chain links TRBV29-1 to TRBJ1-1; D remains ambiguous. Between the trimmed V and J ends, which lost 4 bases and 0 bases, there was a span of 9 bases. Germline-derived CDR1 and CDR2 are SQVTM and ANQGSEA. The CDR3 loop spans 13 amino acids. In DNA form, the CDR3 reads TGCAGCGTTGCCTCCACAGTGAACACTGAAGCTTTCTTT. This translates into CSVASTVNTEAFF.

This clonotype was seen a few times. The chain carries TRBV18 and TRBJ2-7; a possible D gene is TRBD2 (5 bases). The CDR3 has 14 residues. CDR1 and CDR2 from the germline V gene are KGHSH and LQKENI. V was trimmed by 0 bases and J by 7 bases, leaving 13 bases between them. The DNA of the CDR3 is TGTGCCAGCTCACCACCACAACAGAGGGCGGAGCAGTACTTC. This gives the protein CASSPPQQRAEQYF.

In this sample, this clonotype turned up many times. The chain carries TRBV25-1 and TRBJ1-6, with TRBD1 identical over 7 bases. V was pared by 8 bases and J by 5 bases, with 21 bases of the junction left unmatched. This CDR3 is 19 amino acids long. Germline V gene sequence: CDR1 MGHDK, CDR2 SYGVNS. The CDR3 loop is CASLDRLLVLAVNNSPLHF. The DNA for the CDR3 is TGTGCCAGCCTGGACAGGCTCTTGGTTCTGGCCGTTAATAATTCACCCCTCCACTTT.

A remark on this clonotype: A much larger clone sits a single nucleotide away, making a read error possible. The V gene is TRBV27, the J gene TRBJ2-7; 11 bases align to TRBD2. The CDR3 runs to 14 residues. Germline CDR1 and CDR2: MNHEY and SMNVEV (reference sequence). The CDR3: CAGSPSGRPYEQYF. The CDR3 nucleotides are TGTGCCGGCAGTCCTAGCGGGAGGCCCTACGAGCAGTACTTC.

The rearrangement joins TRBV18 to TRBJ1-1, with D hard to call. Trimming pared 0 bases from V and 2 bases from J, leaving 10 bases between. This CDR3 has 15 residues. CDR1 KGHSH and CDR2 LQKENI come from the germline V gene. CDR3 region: CASSPPAGPNTEAFF. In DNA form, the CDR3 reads TGTGCCAGCTCACCACCGGCAGGACCTAACACTGAAGCTTTCTTT.

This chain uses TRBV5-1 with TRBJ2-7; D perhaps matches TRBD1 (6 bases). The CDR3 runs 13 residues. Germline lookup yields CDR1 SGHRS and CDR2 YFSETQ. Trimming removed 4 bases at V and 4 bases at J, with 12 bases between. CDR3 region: CASSEGVAYEQYF. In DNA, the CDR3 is TGCGCCAGCAGCGAGGGGGTGGCGTACGAGCAGTACTTC.